The clone carrying this TCR beta chain appeared once. What it recognizes is unknown. The germline gives CDR1 KGHSH, CDR2 LQKENI. V was pared by 3 bases and J by 5 bases, with 19 bases between. The CDR3 is 16 residues long. Study-wide findings and caveats: In terms of TCR gene usage, tumor memory CD4+ T cells clustered together with blood and lymph node memory CD4+ cells, as well as with lymph node naive CD4+ cells.

TCRdb redid the calling of the 5' RACE reads with MiXCR, one entry per CDR3 protein. The sample carries a few thousand distinct CDR3 sequences, approximately 70% recorded once. The rearrangement uses TRBV18 and TRBJ2-5; no clear D. The clonotype comes from a female donor with breast cancer. Sequencing input: memory CD4+ T cells sorted from a lymph node. The subset: memory CD4+ T cells, CD4+CD45RO+CD25-. Here the CDR3 reads CASSPNPSAWGETQYF. The CDR3 bases are TGTGCCAGCTCACCGAACCCCAGCGCGTGGGGTGAGACCCAGTACTTC.